This T cell receptor (beta chain) was identified during a study of T cells in pancreatic ductal adenocarcinoma. With respect to this clone: Its antigen is undetermined.

Sequencing was performed with immunoSEQ multiplex PCR; in TCRdb, only in-frame clones are kept and a portion is missing. The sample has 5,000 or so clones, about 88% seen once. Germline V gene data show CDR1 as SGHTA and CDR2 as FQGNSA. The V gene lost 1 base and the J gene lost 0 bases, with 10 bases spanning the gap. The CDR3 has 16 residues. Surgery without prior neoadjuvant therapy was the treatment of the selected pancreatic ductal adenocarcinoma patients. General study results and limits: The resected cohort was biased toward the minority with early-stage disease. No significant tumor-blood clonality difference; means were about 0.11 and 0.078. Comparisons of tumor and blood clonality may show falsely lower tumor diversity. Compared with tumor, blood showed more total productive templates and around 8.1-fold more clonotypes.

The sample taken for sequencing was pancreatic tumor tissue. The V gene is TRBV7-2, the J gene TRBJ1-3; a possible D gene is TRBD1 (5 bases). The source is a human donor with pancreatic ductal adenocarcinoma. Written as DNA, the CDR3 is TGTGCCAGCAGCTTAGTCGGCAGGGACTCTGGAAACACCATATATTTT. Encoded protein: CASSLVGRDSGNTIYF.